Below are 14 T cell receptor beta chains sequenced from a single sample in a study of blood T cells in healthy people across ages. Together with a sample-barcoded 5' primer, a J-beta primer mix was included in a second PCR lasting roughly 6 to 12 cycles. TCRdb called the 5' RACE reads again in MiXCR, with one record for every CDR3 protein. The sample gives 780,000 or so distinct CDR3 sequences, 50% to 65% of which show up once; about 42% is in the top ten. The source material was blood. Receptor source: an elderly man in good health.

The V gene is TRBV20-1, the J gene TRBJ2-2, with 8 bases that match TRBD2. The CDR3 contains 15 residues. The germline gives CDR1 DFQATT, CDR2 SNEGSKA (reference sequence). J lost 6 bases, V lost 6 bases, and 12 bases had no gene match. CDR3 in amino acids: CSARPKRAGAGELFF. CDR3 in DNA: TGCAGTGCCCGTCCGAAGAGAGCGGGGGCCGGGGAGCTGTTTTTT.

The chain combines TRBV20-1 with TRBJ2-1, with 10 bases matching TRBD2. This CDR3 is 16 amino acids long. After removal of 6 bases from V and 0 bases from J, the junction contained 8 bases not matched to a gene. Germline CDR1 is DFQATT and CDR2 is SNEGSKA (reference sequence). This chain's CDR3 is CSAKSLAGRSYNEQFF. Written as DNA, the CDR3 is TGCAGTGCCAAGTCACTAGCGGGACGCTCCTACAATGAGCAGTTCTTC.

The chain joins TRBV29-1 to TRBJ2-3; maybe TRBD2 (5 bases). V dropped 7 bases and J dropped 2 bases, with 13 bases sitting between them. Germline V lookup: CDR1 SQVTM, CDR2 ANQGSEA. This CDR3 spans 13 amino acids. The DNA of the CDR3 is TGCAGCGCCCTGCGGACTCACACAGATACGCAGTATTTT. Translation: CSALRTHTDTQYF.

The CDR3 spells CASSQDGGWRTEAFF. For the CDR3, the DNA is TGTGCCAGCAGCCAAGATGGTGGATGGCGCACTGAAGCTTTCTTT. J is TRBJ1-1 and V is TRBV3-1, with D unresolved. This CDR3 has 15 residues. Trimming removed 0 bases at V and 4 bases at J, with 12 bases between. Germline V lookup: CDR1 LGHDT, CDR2 YNNKEL (reference sequence).

This clonotype has a count of ten or more. The chain carries TRBV3-1 and TRBJ1-2, with TRBD1 as a possible D gene (5 bases). V was shortened by 3 bases and J by 11 bases, with 31 bases between the two germline ends. The CDR3 has 18 residues. Germline V lookup: CDR1 LGHDT, CDR2 YNNKEL (reference sequence). In DNA, the CDR3 is TGTGCCAGCAGCCATCTAGTGGCCCGGACATCCGCTGGGGTTAGATACACCTTC. It specifies CASSHLVARTSAGVRYTF.

This clonotype was observed at least ten times. This chain links TRBV3-1 with TRBJ2-7; D is possibly TRBD2 (7 bases). The CDR3 has 16 residues. V was clipped by 3 bases and J by 4 bases, with 19 bases between them. In germline, CDR1 is LGHDT, CDR2 YNNKEL (reference sequence). In nucleotides, the CDR3 is TGTGCCAGCAGCCAGGGGAGTGGGGGGGCACAATACGAGCAGTACTTC. Its protein is CASSQGSGGAQYEQYF.

The chain couples TRBV10-3 to TRBJ1-5, with D possibly being TRBD1 (5 bases). The CDR3 is made up of 13 amino acids. CDR1 ENHRY and CDR2 SYGVKD come from the germline V gene. Trimming shortened V by 9 bases and J by 4 bases, and 13 bases separated the two germline ends. In DNA, the CDR3 is TGTGCCATGGCCCGGGACCTTAATCAGCCCCAGCATTTT. It codes for CAMARDLNQPQHF.

The V and J genes are TRBV4-1 and TRBJ2-5; D not resolved. Germline CDR1 and CDR2: MGHRA and YSYEKL. This CDR3 has 16 amino acids. The V gene lost 3 bases and the J gene lost 3 bases, with 17 bases spanning the gap. The CDR3 sequence: CASSQSETNTKETQYF. The CDR3 coding sequence is TGCGCCAGCAGCCAGTCCGAGACCAACACAAAAGAGACCCAGTACTTC.

The J gene is TRBJ1-1, the V gene TRBV12-3 or TRBV12-4; TRBD1 might be the D (6 bases). This CDR3 is built from 14 residues. Between the trimmed V and J ends, which lost 2 bases and 4 bases, there was a span of 11 bases. CDR3: CASSLRSRGTEAFF. The DNA of the CDR3 is TGTGCCAGCAGTTTAAGGTCCAGGGGCACTGAAGCTTTCTTT.

The CDR3 nucleotides are TGCGCCAGCCTGGGACAGGGGGCGAGCAATGAGCAGTTCTTC. This translates into CASLGQGASNEQFF. The J gene is TRBJ2-1, the V gene TRBV5-1; TRBD1 matches 12 bases. V was clipped by 7 bases and J by 6 bases; unmatched bases: 5. Germline CDR1 SGHRS, CDR2 YFSETQ. The CDR3 is 14 amino acids. Together with reference TRBV5-1 and TRBJ2-1, the CDR3 gives the full variable domain: KAGVTQTPRYLIKTRGQQVTLSCSPISGHRSVSWYQQTPGQGLQFLFEYFSETQRNKGNFPGRFSGRQFSNSRSEMNVSTLELGDSALYLCASLGQGASNEQFFGPGTRLTVL.

The chain carries TRBV6-5 and TRBJ1-3; 7 bases are a match to TRBD1. Germline assignment: CDR1 MNHEY and CDR2 SVGAGI. The CDR3 runs 16 residues. V dropped 0 bases and J dropped 0; count of bases not matched to a gene: 2. CDR3 in DNA: TGTGCCAGCAGTTACTCGGGACAGTTCTCTGGAAACACCATATATTTT. Protein: CASSYSGQFSGNTIYF.

The genes are TRBV5-1 and TRBJ1-1; D might be TRBD1 (6 bases). Germline CDR1 and CDR2: SGHRS and YFSETQ. Trimming removed 4 bases at V and 3 bases at J, with 16 bases between. CDR3 length equals 15 residues. CDR3 nucleotide sequence: TGCGCCAGCAGCCCGGGACATCCGTCGGACACTGAAGCTTTCTTT. It encodes CASSPGHPSDTEAFF.

This clonotype has just a few counts. This chain links TRBV7-3 with TRBJ2-3; TRBD2 matches at 9 bases. Losses at the gene ends were 3 bases for V and 7 bases for J; bases not matched to a gene: 14. In germline, CDR1 is SGHTA, CDR2 FQGTGA. The CDR3 totals 17 residues. DNA of the CDR3: TGTGCCAGCAGCTTGGAGGGGGCTAGCGGGGCGGCACATACGCAGTATTTT. Its protein product is CASSLEGASGAAHTQYF.

This rearrangement joins TRBV21-1 to TRBJ2-1; the table's TRBD2 call for D was not verified on the DNA. TRBV21-1 is designated a pseudogene. The CDR3 covers 18 residues. The CDR3 reads CASSNPAGSRGQYNEQFF. The CDR3 DNA reads TGTGCCAGCAGCAACCCCGCAGGGTCAAGAGGGCAATACAATGAGCAGTTCTTC.